This passage covers 17 T cell receptor beta chains from one sample sequenced in a study of blood T cell repertoires in COVID-19. Produced via immunoSEQ multiplex PCR; TCRdb's table is partial and in-frame only. The table has approximately 300,000 clones, about 92% seen once; the top ten hold 15% to 20%. Sequenced sample: PBMCs or T cells enriched from blood (not recorded which). The source of these receptors is a woman under 40 who had recovered from COVID-19.

This clone appeared once. V usage is TRBV19 and J usage is TRBJ1-5; 9 bases align to TRBD1. V lost 6 bases to trimming and J lost 7 bases; unmatched junction nucleotides: 10. CDR1 and CDR2 (germline): LNHDA, SQIVND (reference sequence). The CDR3 spans 15 residues. This chain's CDR3 is CASRPGQGSWQPQHF. CDR3 bases: TGTGCCAGTAGGCCGGGACAGGGTTCCTGGCAGCCCCAGCATTTT.

The V and J genes are TRBV27 and TRBJ2-7; 7 bases match TRBD2. Germline V gene sequence: CDR1 MNHEY, CDR2 SMNVEV (reference sequence). V dropped 7 bases and J dropped 4; count of bases not matched to a gene: 16. The CDR3 is made up of 16 amino acids. DNA of the CDR3: TGTGCCAGCATGTCGGCGTTTGGAGCGGGGAGGTACGAGCAGTACTTC. Translation gives CASMSAFGAGRYEQYF.

The rearrangement links TRBV6-5 to TRBJ1-5; 7 nucleotides line up with TRBD1. Germline CDR1 MNHEY, CDR2 SVGAGI. CDR3 length: 14 residues. Germline trimming cut 4 bases from V and 5 bases from J; bases unmatched to any gene: 5. The CDR3 DNA reads as TGTGCCAGCAGTTCAAAGCAGGGGGATCAGCCCCAGCATTTT. It translates to CASSSKQGDQPQHF.

The chain combines TRBV2 with TRBJ2-7, with D maybe TRBD2 (7 bases). V was clipped by 7 bases and J by 9 bases, with 19 bases between them. This CDR3 comprises 13 residues. Germline lookup yields CDR1 SNHLY and CDR2 FYNNEI. CDR3 sequence reads: CASIRGAPTGQYF. CDR3 coding DNA: TGTGCCAGCATACGGGGGGCCCCCACCGGGCAGTACTTC.

This clone was seen once. In DNA, the CDR3 is TGCGCCAGCAGCCCTGGACAGGGGGCTGGAAACACCATATATTTT. Its translation is CASSPGQGAGNTIYF. The chain links TRBV4-3 to TRBJ1-3; the match to TRBD1 covers 10 bases. The CDR3 has 15 residues. In germline, CDR1 is LGHNA, CDR2 YSLEER. J was trimmed by 2 bases and V by 4 bases; bases with no gene match: 2.

This CDR3 reads CASSYRLHNEQFF. CDR3 in DNA: TGTGCCAGCAGCTACAGATTACACAATGAGCAGTTCTTC. The chain uses TRBV5-4 and TRBJ2-1; D unresolved. CDR1 and CDR2 (germline): SGHNT, YYREEE (reference sequence). V was trimmed by 3 bases and J by 5 bases, leaving 9 bases between them. The CDR3 totals 13 residues.

The rearrangement links TRBV2 to TRBJ1-2, with 8 positions matching TRBD1. The CDR3 extends over 11 amino acids. V was pared by 3 bases and J by 14 bases, with 5 bases of the junction left unmatched. Germline V gives CDR1 SNHLY, CDR2 FYNNEI. The CDR3 region is CASSEGQAPTF. The CDR3 DNA sequence: TGTGCCAGCAGTGAGGGACAGGCCCCGACCTTC.

This sequence joins TRBV6-2 or TRBV6-3 and TRBJ1-2; TRBD1 agrees at 12 bases. Germline V gene lookup returns CDR1 MNHEY and CDR2 SVGEGT. The ends lost 5 bases at V and 9 bases at J; junction bases unmatched: 7. The CDR3 is made up of 14 amino acids. The CDR3 loop reads CASSPGQGARSYTF. The CDR3 region has the DNA TGTGCCAGCAGTCCGGGACAGGGGGCGAGGAGCTACACCTTC.

The chain is built from TRBV7-8 and TRBJ1-4; 7 positions match TRBD1. The CDR3 runs to 14 residues. Germline CDR1 is SGHVS and CDR2 is FQNEAQ. The J segment lost 7 bases and the V segment lost 5 bases, leaving 7 bases of the junction unmatched. CDR3 sequence reads: CASSLRQGAEKLFF. CDR3 nucleotide sequence: TGTGCCAGCAGCCTCAGACAGGGTGCTGAAAAACTGTTTTTT.

This chain connects TRBV27 to TRBJ1-6; TRBD1 agrees at 7 bases. CDR1 is MNHEY, CDR2 SMNVEV, per germline (reference sequence). Trimming removed 0 bases from V and 7 bases from J; junction bases left unmatched: 6. The CDR3 is 16 residues long. The CDR3 here is CASSLSGTAINSPLHF. CDR3 DNA sequence: TGTGCCAGCAGTTTATCAGGGACAGCTATCAATTCACCCCTCCACTTT.

This clone was counted a few times. V is TRBV7-9 and J is TRBJ1-2, with 8 positions matching TRBD1. The CDR3 is 12 residues long. The germline gives CDR1 SEHNR, CDR2 FQNEAQ (reference sequence). The CDR3 DNA reads as TGTGTTTTCCAGGGGGCCCCCAAGAGCTACACCTTC. Translated: CVFQGAPKSYTF. The full variable domain, with the rest looked up from reference TRBV7-9 and TRBJ1-2, is DTGVSQNPRHKITKRGQNVTFRCDPISEHNRLYWYRQTLGQGPEFLTYFQNEAQLEKSRLLSDRFSAERPKGSFSTLEIQRTEQGDSAMYLCVFQGAPKSYTFGSGTRLTVV.

The rearrangement links TRBV27 to TRBJ1-3, with D unclear. The V end was cut by 8 bases, the J end by 2 bases, with 16 bases between. The CDR3 is 15 amino acids. Germline lookup yields CDR1 MNHEY and CDR2 SMNVEV (reference sequence). The chain's CDR3 is CASSPRVVTGNTIYF. DNA of the CDR3: TGTGCCAGCTCCCCCCGGGTAGTAACTGGAAACACCATATATTTT.

The chain uses TRBV21-1 and TRBJ1-6. TRBV21-1 is flagged as a pseudogene. This CDR3 spans 18 amino acids. The CDR3 DNA reads TGTGCCAGCGGGGAGACGTTAGGTGGGCAGACTAGTAATTCACCCCTCCACTTT. This codes for CASGETLGGQTSNSPLHF.

The chain is built from TRBV18 and TRBJ1-2; 8 bases agree with TRBD1. There are 15 residues in the CDR3. In germline, CDR1 is KGHSH, CDR2 LQKENI. The V and J ends lost 6 bases and 0 bases, in that order; junction bases with no gene match: 6. The CDR3 here is CASSGRTGTNYGYTF. For the CDR3, the DNA is TGTGCCAGCTCGGGTCGGACAGGGACTAACTATGGCTACACCTTC.

This chain joins TRBV6-6 and TRBJ2-2, with 11 bases matching TRBD2. This CDR3 has 14 residues. V shed 7 bases, J shed 7 bases, and the junction held 5 bases outside the gene matches. Germline CDR1 is MNHNY and CDR2 is SVGAGI (reference sequence). CDR3 sequence reads: CASILAGGGGELFF. The CDR3 DNA reads as TGTGCCAGCATCCTAGCGGGGGGTGGCGGGGAGCTGTTTTTT.

The V gene is TRBV9, the J gene TRBJ1-6; no firm D call. The CDR3 contains 14 residues. V lost 2 bases and J lost 0, with 3 bases in between. Germline values: CDR1 SGDLS, CDR2 YYNGEE. CDR3 loop: CASSVGSYNSPLHF. The CDR3 nucleotides are TGTGCCAGCAGCGTCGGCTCCTATAATTCACCCCTCCACTTT.

The genes are TRBV10-3 and TRBJ2-2, with 11 bases that match TRBD2. The CDR3 length is 17 residues. Germline V gene data show CDR1 as ENHRY and CDR2 as SYGVKD. V lost 2 bases, J lost 2 bases, and 4 bases stayed unmatched. The CDR3 here is CAISEVAGGPNTGELFF. The DNA of the CDR3 is TGTGCCATCAGTGAGGTAGCGGGGGGGCCTAACACCGGGGAGCTGTTTTTT.